This T cell receptor beta chain was obtained from a study of Tregs in tolerant kidney transplant recipients. Study information: Recipients received nonmyeloablative bone marrow transplants from related graft donors, with transient mixed chimerism.

Thawed PBMCs were FACS-sorted into unstimulated CD4+CD25+CD127- regulatory T cells, CD4+CD25- non-regulatory cells, CD4 and CD8 cells. Sequenced by immunoSEQ multiplex PCR; TCRdb stores in-frame clones only, minus some. The table counts about 48,000 clones; 0.7% to 0.95% lies in the top ten. V lost 7 bases and J lost 6; bases outside the gene matches: 5. The CDR3 runs 14 residues. The germline V gene encodes CDR1 LNHDA and CDR2 SQIVND (reference sequence). Study-wide results and limits: Activated donor B cell expansion appeared to reveal the most relevant donor-specific TCRbeta repertoire.

On this clone: Its antigen is not known. Sequencing ends 3 residues short of the CDR3 end; the germline J gene provides the rest.

The chain recombines TRBV19 with TRBJ1-4, with 10 bases matching TRBD1. The source is a human donor who received a combined kidney and bone marrow transplant. This specimen consisted of CD4+ T cells from blood, obtained before the transplant. The chain's CDR3 is CASKTGTGDEKLFF. The sequenced part of the CDR3 DNA is TGTGCCAGTAAAACCGGGACAGGGGATGAAAAA.